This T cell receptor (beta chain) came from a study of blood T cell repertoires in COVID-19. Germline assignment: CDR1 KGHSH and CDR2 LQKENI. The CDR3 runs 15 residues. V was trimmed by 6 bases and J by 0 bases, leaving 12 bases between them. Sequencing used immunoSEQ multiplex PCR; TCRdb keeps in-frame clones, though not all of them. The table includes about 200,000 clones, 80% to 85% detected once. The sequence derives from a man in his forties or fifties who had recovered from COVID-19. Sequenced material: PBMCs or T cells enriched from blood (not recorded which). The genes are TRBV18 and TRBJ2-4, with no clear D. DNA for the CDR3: TGTGCCAGCTCGCCTACGGTTCTAGCCAAAAACATTCAGTACTTC. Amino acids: CASSPTVLAKNIQYF.